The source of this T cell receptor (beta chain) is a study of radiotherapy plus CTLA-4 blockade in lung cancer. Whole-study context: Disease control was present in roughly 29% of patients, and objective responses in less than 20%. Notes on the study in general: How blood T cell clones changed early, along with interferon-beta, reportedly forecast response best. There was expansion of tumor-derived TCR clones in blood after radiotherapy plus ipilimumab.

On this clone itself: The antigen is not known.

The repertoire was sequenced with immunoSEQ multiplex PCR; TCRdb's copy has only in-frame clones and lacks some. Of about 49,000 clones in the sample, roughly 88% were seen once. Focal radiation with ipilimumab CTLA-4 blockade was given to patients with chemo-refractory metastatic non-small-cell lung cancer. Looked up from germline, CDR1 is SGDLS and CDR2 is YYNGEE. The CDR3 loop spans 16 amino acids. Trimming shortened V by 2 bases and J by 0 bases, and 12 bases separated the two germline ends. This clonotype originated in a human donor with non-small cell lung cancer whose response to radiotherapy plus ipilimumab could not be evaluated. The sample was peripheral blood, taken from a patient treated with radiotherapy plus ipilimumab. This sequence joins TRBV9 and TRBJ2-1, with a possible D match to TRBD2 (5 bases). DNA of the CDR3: TGTGCCAGCAGCGTGGGCGGGCCGAGCTCCTACAATGAGCAGTTCTTC. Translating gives CASSVGGPSSYNEQFF.